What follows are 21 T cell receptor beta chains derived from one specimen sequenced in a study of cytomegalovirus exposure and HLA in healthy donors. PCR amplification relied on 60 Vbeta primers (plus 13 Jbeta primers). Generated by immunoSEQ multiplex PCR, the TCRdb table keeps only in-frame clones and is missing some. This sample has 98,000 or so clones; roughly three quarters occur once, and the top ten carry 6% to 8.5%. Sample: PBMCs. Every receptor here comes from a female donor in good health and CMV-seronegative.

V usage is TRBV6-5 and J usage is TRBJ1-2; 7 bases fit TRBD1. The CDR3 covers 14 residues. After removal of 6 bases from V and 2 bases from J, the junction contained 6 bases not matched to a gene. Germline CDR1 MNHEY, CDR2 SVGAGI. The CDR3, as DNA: TGTGCCAGCAGCCCCCCGACAGGGAACTATGGCTACACCTTC. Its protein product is CASSPPTGNYGYTF.

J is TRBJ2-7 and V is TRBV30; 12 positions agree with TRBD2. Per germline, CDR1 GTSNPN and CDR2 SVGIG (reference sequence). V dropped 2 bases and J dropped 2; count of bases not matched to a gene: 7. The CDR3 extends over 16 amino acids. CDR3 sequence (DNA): TGTGCCTGGAGTCAAACCCGACTAGCGGGGGCCTACGAGCAGTACTTC. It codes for CAWSQTRLAGAYEQYF.

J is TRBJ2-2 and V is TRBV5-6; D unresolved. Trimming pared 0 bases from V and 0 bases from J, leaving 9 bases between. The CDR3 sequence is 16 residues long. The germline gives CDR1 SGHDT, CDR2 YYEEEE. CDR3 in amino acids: CASSLALLTNTGELFF. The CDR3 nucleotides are TGTGCCAGCAGCTTGGCTCTACTTACGAACACCGGGGAGCTGTTTTTT.

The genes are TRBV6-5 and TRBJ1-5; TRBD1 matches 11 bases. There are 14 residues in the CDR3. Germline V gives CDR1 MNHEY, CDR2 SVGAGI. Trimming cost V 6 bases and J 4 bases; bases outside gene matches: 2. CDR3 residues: CASRGTGGNQPQHF. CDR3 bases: TGTGCCAGCAGGGGGACAGGGGGGAATCAGCCCCAGCATTTT.

The DNA for the CDR3 is TGTGCCACCAGCAGAGGCGGGACAGCTTACAATGAGCAGTTCTTC. Translated: CATSRGGTAYNEQFF. The rearrangement joins TRBV15 to TRBJ2-1, with D perhaps TRBD1 (7 bases). The V end was cut by 1 base, the J end by 4 bases, with 11 bases between. CDR3 length: 15 residues. CDR1 and CDR2 from the germline V gene are LNHNV and YYDKDF (reference sequence). Full variable domain (outside the CDR3, taken from reference TRBV15 and TRBJ2-1): DAMVIQNPRYQVTQFGKPVTLSCSQTLNHNVMYWYQQKSSQAPKLLFHYYDKDFNNEADTPDNFQSRRPNTSFCFLDIRSPGLGDTAMYLCATSRGGTAYNEQFFGPGTRLTVL.

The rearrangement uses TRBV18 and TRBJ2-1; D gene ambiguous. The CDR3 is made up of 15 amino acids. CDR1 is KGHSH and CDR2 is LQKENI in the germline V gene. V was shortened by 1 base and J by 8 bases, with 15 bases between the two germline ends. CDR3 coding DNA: TGTGCCAGCTCACCACTAAACAGCAGATGGGATGAGCAGTTCTTC. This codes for CASSPLNSRWDEQFF.

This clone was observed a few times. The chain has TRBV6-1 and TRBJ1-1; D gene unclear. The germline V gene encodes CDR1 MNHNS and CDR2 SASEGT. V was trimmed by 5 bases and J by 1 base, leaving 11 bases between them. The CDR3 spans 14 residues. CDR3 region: CASSRPSGNTEAFF. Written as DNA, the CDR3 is TGTGCCAGCAGTCGACCGTCAGGGAACACTGAAGCTTTCTTT.

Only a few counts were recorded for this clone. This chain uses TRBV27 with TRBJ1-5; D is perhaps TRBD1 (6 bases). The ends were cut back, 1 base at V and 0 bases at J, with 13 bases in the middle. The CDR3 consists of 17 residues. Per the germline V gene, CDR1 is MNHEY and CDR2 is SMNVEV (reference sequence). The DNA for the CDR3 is TGTGCCAGCAGTTTATGGGCAGGGGCCCATAGCAATCAGCCCCAGCATTTT. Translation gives CASSLWAGAHSNQPQHF.

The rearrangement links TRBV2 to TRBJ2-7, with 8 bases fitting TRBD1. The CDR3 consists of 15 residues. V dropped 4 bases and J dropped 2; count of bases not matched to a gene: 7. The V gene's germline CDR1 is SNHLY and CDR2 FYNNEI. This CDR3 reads CASSVGQGFTYEQYF. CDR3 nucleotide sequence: TGTGCCAGCAGTGTAGGACAGGGATTTACCTACGAGCAGTACTTC.

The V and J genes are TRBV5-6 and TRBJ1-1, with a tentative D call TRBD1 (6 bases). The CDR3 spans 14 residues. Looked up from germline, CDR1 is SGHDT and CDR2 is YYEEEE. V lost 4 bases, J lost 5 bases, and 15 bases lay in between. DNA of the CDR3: TGTGCCAGCAGCACGGGGGGCTTCCAAACTGAAGCTTTCTTT. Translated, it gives CASSTGGFQTEAFF.

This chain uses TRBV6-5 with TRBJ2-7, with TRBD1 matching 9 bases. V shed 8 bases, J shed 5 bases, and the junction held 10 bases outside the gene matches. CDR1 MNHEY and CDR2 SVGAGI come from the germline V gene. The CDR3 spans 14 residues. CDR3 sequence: CASHPLGTGNEQYF. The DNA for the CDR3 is TGTGCCAGCCACCCACTAGGGACAGGGAACGAGCAGTACTTC.

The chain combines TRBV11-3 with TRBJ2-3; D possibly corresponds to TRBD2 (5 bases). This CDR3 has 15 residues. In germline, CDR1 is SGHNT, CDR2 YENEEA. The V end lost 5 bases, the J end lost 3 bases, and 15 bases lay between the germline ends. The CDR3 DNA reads TGTGCCAGCAGCCTCGGGAAGTTATCGACAGATACGCAGTATTTT. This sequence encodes CASSLGKLSTDTQYF.

CDR3 amino acids: CASTKSYNSPLHF. In nucleotides, the CDR3 is TGTGCCAGTACAAAATCCTATAATTCACCCCTCCACTTT. The chain carries TRBV9 and TRBJ1-6; D unresolved. V lost 8 bases and J 1 base, leaving 7 bases between the germline ends. Germline V gives CDR1 SGDLS, CDR2 YYNGEE. The CDR3 covers 13 residues.

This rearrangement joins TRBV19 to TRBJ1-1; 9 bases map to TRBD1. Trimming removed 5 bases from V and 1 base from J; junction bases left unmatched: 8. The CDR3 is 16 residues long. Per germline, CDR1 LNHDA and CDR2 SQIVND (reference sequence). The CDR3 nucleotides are TGTGCCAGTAGTCCTCGGACAGGGGCGACGAACACTGAAGCTTTCTTT. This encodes CASSPRTGATNTEAFF.

The CDR3 DNA sequence: TGTGCCAGCAGCCGGGACAGCGAAAACATTCAGTACTTC. Protein product: CASSRDSENIQYF. The chain has TRBV5-4 and TRBJ2-4, with 7 bases identical to TRBD1. The V gene's germline CDR1 is SGHNT and CDR2 YYREEE (reference sequence). The CDR3 covers 13 residues. V lost 4 bases, J lost 5 bases, and 3 bases stayed unmatched.

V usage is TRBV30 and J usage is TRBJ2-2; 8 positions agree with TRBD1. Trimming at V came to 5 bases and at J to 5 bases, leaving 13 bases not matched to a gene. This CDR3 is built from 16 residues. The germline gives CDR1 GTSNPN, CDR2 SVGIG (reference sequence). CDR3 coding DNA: TGTGCCTGGGGGACAGGCGCTTGGGGGTCGACCGGGGAGCTGTTTTTT. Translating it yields CAWGTGAWGSTGELFF. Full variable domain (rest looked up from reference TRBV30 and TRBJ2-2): SQTIHQWPATLVQPVGSPLSLECTVEGTSNPNLYWYRQAAGRGLQLLFYSVGIGQISSEVPQNLSASRPQDRQFILSSKKLLLSDSGFYLCAWGTGAWGSTGELFFGEGSRLTVL.

The CDR3 sequence: CASSLIGPGDQPQHF. The DNA of the CDR3 is TGTGCCAGCAGTTTAATTGGGCCAGGGGATCAGCCCCAGCATTTT. The chain links TRBV27 to TRBJ1-5; D is perhaps TRBD1 (6 bases). The CDR3 length is 15 residues. Germline-derived CDR1 and CDR2 are MNHEY and SMNVEV (reference sequence). The ends were cut back, 2 bases at V and 5 bases at J, with 13 bases in the middle.

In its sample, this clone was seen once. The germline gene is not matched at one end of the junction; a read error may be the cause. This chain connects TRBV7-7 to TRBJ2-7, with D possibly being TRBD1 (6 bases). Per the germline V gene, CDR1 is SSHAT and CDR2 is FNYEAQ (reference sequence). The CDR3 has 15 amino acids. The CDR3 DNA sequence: TGTGCTAGCAGCTTATTACAGGGCCTCTCCTACGAGCAGTACTTC. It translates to CASSLLQGLSYEQYF.

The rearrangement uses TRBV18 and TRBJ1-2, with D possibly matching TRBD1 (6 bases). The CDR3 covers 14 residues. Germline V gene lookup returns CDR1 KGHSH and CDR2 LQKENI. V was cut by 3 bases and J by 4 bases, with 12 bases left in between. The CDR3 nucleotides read TGTGCCAGCTCACCTCTTGGGGGCTCCTATGGCTACACCTTC. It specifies CASSPLGGSYGYTF.

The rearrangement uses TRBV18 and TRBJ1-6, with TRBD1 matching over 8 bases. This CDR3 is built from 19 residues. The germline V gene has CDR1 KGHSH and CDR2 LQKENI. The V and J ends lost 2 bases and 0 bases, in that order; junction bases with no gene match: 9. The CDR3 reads CASSPAGQATRSYNSPLHF. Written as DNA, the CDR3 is TGTGCCAGCTCACCAGCGGGACAGGCGACCCGCTCCTATAATTCACCCCTCCACTTT.

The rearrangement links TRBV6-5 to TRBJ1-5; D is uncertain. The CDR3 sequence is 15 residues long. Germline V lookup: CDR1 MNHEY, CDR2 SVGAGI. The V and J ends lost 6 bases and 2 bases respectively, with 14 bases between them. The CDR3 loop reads CASSKSGDGNQPQHF. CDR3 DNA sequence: TGTGCCAGCAGCAAGTCGGGAGATGGCAATCAGCCCCAGCATTTT.